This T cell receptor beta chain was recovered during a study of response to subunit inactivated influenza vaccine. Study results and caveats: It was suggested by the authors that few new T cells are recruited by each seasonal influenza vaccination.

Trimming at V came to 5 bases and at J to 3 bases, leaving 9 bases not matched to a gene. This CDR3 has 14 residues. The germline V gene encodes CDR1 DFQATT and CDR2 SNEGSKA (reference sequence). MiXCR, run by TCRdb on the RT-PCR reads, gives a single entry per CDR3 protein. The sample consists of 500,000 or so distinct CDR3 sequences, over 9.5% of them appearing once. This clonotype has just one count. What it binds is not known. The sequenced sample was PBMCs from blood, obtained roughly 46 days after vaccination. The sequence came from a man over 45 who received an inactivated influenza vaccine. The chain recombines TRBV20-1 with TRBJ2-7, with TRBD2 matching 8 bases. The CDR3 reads CSAVVAGRLYEQYF. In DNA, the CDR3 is TGCAGTGCTGTCGTAGCGGGGCGACTCTACGAGCAGTACTTC.